The source of this T cell receptor (beta chain) is a study of cytomegalovirus exposure and HLA in healthy donors. PCR employed 60 Vbeta and 13 Jbeta primers. TCRdb's table, derived via immunoSEQ multiplex PCR, lists solely in-frame clones and lacks some. The data contain 85,000 to 100,000 clones, more than 60% of them singletons. The germline V and J ends were trimmed by 0 bases and 4 bases, with 8 bases remaining between them. CDR1 and CDR2 (germline): SGHRS, YFSETQ. The CDR3 is 13 residues long. The genes are TRBV5-1 and TRBJ2-7; D unclear. The sample consisted of PBMCs. This receptor was obtained from a middle-aged man in good health and CMV-seropositive. This chain's CDR3 is CASSLESGYEQYF. CDR3 in DNA: TGCGCCAGCAGCTTGGAATCCGGGTACGAGCAGTACTTC.